A selection of T cell receptor beta chains follows, all from one sample in a study of T cells of healthy individuals. TCRdb reprocessed the 5' RACE reads via MiXCR and lists one record per CDR3 protein. The profile shows about 96,000 distinct CDR3 sequences, 17% of them singletons. The receptors shown here come from a human donor in good health. The CDR3 runs from the conserved cysteine through the conserved F or W. D genes are given only for firm matches. Clone size is shown for a subset of rows, as once, few, many or a class of expanded clone.

CASSMTPSTDTQYF | TGTGCCAGCAGTATGACACCTAGCACAGATACGCAGTATTTT | TRBV27 | few | TRBJ2-3 | .
CASSFGGTMNTEAFF | TGTGCCAGCAGCTTCGGGGGAACTATGAACACTGAAGCTTTCTTT | TRBV11-2 | . | TRBJ1-1 | .
CASSGSGVNEQFF | TGTGCCAGCAGCGGGTCAGGGGTCAATGAGCAGTTCTTC | TRBV5-6 | . | TRBJ2-1 | .
CASSFRDSKETQYF | TGTGCCAGCAGCTTTCGGGACTCTAAAGAGACCCAGTACTTC | TRBV7-9 | few | TRBJ2-5 | .
CASSLSRSGGFYGYTF | TGTGCCAGCAGCTTATCCCGGTCAGGGGGCTTCTATGGCTACACCTTC | TRBV11-1 | . | TRBJ1-2 | TRBD1
CASSLGGAGGLETQYF | TGTGCCAGCAGCCTAGGCGGGGCGGGAGGTTTAGAGACCCAGTACTTC | TRBV7-2 | . | TRBJ2-5 | TRBD2
CASSLGLAGSKQYF | TGTGCCAGCAGTTTGGGACTAGCGGGATCTAAGCAGTACTTC | TRBV28 | many | TRBJ2-7 | TRBD2
CASSATPGQGVNSPLHF | TGTGCCAGCAGTGCCACACCGGGACAGGGGGTTAATTCACCCCTCCACTTT | TRBV2 | few | TRBJ1-6 | TRBD1
CASGLSGGSEQYF | TGTGCTAGTGGTTTGTCAGGGGGGAGTGAGCAGTACTTC | TRBV12-5 | . | TRBJ2-7 | .
CASSFLRTEAFF | TGTGCCAGCAGCTTTTTAAGGACTGAAGCTTTCTTT | TRBV7-2 | many | TRBJ1-1 | .
CASKRDRANNEQFF | TGTGCCAGCAAGCGGGACAGGGCGAACAATGAGCAGTTCTTC | TRBV7-3 | . | TRBJ2-1 | TRBD1
CASSEGTYNEQFF | TGTGCCAGCAGTGAGGGGACCTACAATGAGCAGTTCTTC | TRBV6-4 | many | TRBJ2-1 | .
CASSLGGQGGNQPQHF | TGTGCCAGTAGTCTGGGTGGACAGGGGGGGAATCAGCCCCAGCATTTT | TRBV19 | . | TRBJ1-5 | TRBD1
CSARTGGAEAFF | TGCAGTGCTAGAACCGGAGGGGCTGAAGCTTTCTTT | TRBV20-1 | . | TRBJ1-1 | .
CASSTQENTEAFF | TGTGCCAGCAGTACACAGGAGAACACTGAAGCTTTCTTT | TRBV6-6 | few | TRBJ1-1 | .
CASSLWTGGAGNTEAFF | TGTGCCAGCAGCTTGTGGACAGGGGGCGCTGGGAACACTGAAGCTTTCTTT | TRBV5-6 | many | TRBJ1-1 | TRBD1
CASSFTGGPYYEQYF | TGTGCCAGCAGTTTCACCGGGGGGCCTTACTACGAGCAGTACTTC | TRBV27 | . | TRBJ2-7 | .
CASSLSEAGRNQPQHF | TGTGCCAGCAGTTTATCGGAGGCCGGGCGCAATCAGCCCCAGCATTTT | TRBV28 | . | TRBJ1-5 | .
CASSNGHSGGGETQYF | TGTGCCAGCAGTAACGGACATAGCGGGGGGGGGGAGACCCAGTACTTC | TRBV6-2/TRBV6-3 | few | TRBJ2-5 | TRBD2
CASSFGTGGLGYTF | TGTGCCAGCAGTTTCGGGACAGGGGGTTTGGGCTACACCTTC | TRBV27 | many | TRBJ1-2 | TRBD1
CASSLAVPNTEAFF | TGTGCCAGCAGTCTGGCCGTACCAAACACTGAAGCTTTCTTT | TRBV28 | . | TRBJ1-1 | .
CASSSNVGQPQHF | TGTGCCAGCAGTTCCAACGTCGGACAGCCCCAGCATTTT | TRBV6-1 | . | TRBJ1-5 | .
CASSVGQGVTEAFF | TGTGCCAGCAGTGTGGGGCAGGGGGTCACTGAAGCTTTCTTT | TRBV25-1 | . | TRBJ1-1 | TRBD1
CSARDGTGRSPLHF | TGCAGTGCTAGAGATGGGACAGGGCGTTCACCCCTCCACTTT | TRBV20-1 | many | TRBJ1-6 | TRBD1
CASSTTDTGANVLTF | TGTGCCAGCAGCACCACGGACACCGGGGCCAACGTCCTGACTTTC | TRBV7-9 | . | TRBJ2-6 | .
CASALPGQSWGETQYF | TGCGCCAGCGCACTTCCGGGACAGTCATGGGGGGAGACCCAGTACTTC | TRBV5-1 | . | TRBJ2-5 | TRBD1
CASSSQARGNNSPLHF | TGTGCCAGCAGCTCCCAAGCCAGGGGGAATAATTCACCCCTCCACTTT | TRBV7-3 | many | TRBJ1-6 | TRBD1
CASSQDLPGGGSPLHF | TGTGCCAGCAGCCAAGATCTCCCCGGCGGCGGTTCACCCCTCCACTTT | TRBV3-1 | . | TRBJ1-6 | .
CASSQPLEAKNIQYF | TGCGCCAGCAGCCAGCCCTTGGAAGCCAAAAACATTCAGTACTTC | TRBV4-1 | few | TRBJ2-4 | .
CASSEALAGGYEQYF | TGTGCCAGCAGTGAAGCACTAGCGGGAGGATACGAGCAGTACTTC | TRBV2 | . | TRBJ2-7 | TRBD2
CASSRHKARPAGELFF | TGTGCCAGCAGCCGACATAAAGCCCGCCCGGCCGGGGAGCTGTTTTTT | TRBV4-2 | few | TRBJ2-2 | .
CASSLTDGYTF | TGTGCCAGCAGCTTAACAGATGGCTACACCTTC | TRBV7-2 | many | TRBJ1-2 | .
CSVVGTGNADTQYF | TGCAGCGTTGTCGGGACAGGGAACGCAGATACGCAGTATTTT | TRBV29-1 | few | TRBJ2-3 | TRBD1
CASSLVGTSTTYEQYF | TGCGCCAGCAGCTTGGTAGGGACTAGCACGACCTACGAGCAGTACTTC | TRBV5-1 | few | TRBJ2-7 | TRBD2
CASSSPTGSYSNQPQHF | TGCGCCAGCAGCTCCCCCACGGGCAGTTATAGCAATCAGCCCCAGCATTTT | TRBV4-3 | once | TRBJ1-5 | .
CASSPAGNWDTQYF | TGTGCCAGCAGCCCCGCGGGGAACTGGGATACGCAGTATTTT | TRBV7-3 | few | TRBJ2-3 | .
CASSYTQGLGTDTQYF | TGCGCCAGCAGCTATACACAGGGGCTGGGCACAGATACGCAGTATTTT | TRBV5-1 | . | TRBJ2-3 | TRBD1
CASPAREQGSGELFF | TGTGCCAGCCCCGCGCGGGAGCAGGGATCCGGGGAGCTGTTTTTT | TRBV6-1 | few | TRBJ2-2 | TRBD2
CASRVQGGYTF | TGTGCCAGCAGGGTACAGGGGGGCTACACCTTC | TRBV2 | . | TRBJ1-2 | TRBD1
CASSKTGGISNSPLHF | TGTGCCAGCAGCAAGACAGGGGGAATAAGCAATTCACCCCTCCACTTT | TRBV7-2 | many | TRBJ1-6 | TRBD1
CAISPWEPPGTEAFF | TGTGCCATCAGTCCATGGGAGCCCCCTGGGACTGAAGCTTTCTTT | TRBV10-3 | . | TRBJ1-1 | .
CSARAQTYEQYF | TGCAGTGCTAGAGCTCAAACCTACGAGCAGTACTTC | TRBV20-1 | once | TRBJ2-7 | .
CASSLSGGLYNEQFF | TGTGCCAGCAGCCTTAGCGGGGGCCTCTACAATGAGCAGTTCTTC | TRBV7-2 | . | TRBJ2-1 | TRBD2
CASSRTSGSTGELFF | TGTGCCAGCAGTAGGACTAGCGGTTCCACCGGGGAGCTGTTTTTT | TRBV6-2/TRBV6-3 | few | TRBJ2-2 | TRBD2
CASSQDPRLLLREQYF | TGTGCCAGCAGCCAAGATCCGCGGCTCCTCCTAAGGGAGCAGTACTTC | TRBV4-2 | many | TRBJ2-7 | .
CASSLRPYTDTQYF | TGCGCCAGCAGCTTGAGGCCCTACACAGATACGCAGTATTTT | TRBV5-1 | many | TRBJ2-3 | .
CAISERTSEETQYF | TGTGCCATCAGTGAGCGAACTAGCGAAGAGACCCAGTACTTC | TRBV10-3 | . | TRBJ2-5 | TRBD2
CASSFRGGGFADTQYF | TGTGCCAGCAGTTTCAGGGGGGGCGGCTTTGCAGATACGCAGTATTTT | TRBV27 | . | TRBJ2-3 | .
CASSFRGVVNQPQHF | TGTGCCAGCAGCTTTCGGGGTGTAGTAAACCAGCCCCAGCATTTT | TRBV7-2 | . | TRBJ1-5 | .
CASSPTQGNYGYTF | TGCGCCAGCAGCCCGACCCAGGGCAACTATGGCTACACCTTC | TRBV5-1 | many | TRBJ1-2 | .
CASRAGQGTHQPQHF | TGTGCCAGCAGAGCAGGACAGGGTACCCATCAGCCCCAGCATTTT | TRBV2 | few | TRBJ1-5 | TRBD1
CASRYSAGRTDTQYF | TGTGCCAGCAGATATTCGGCAGGTCGCACAGATACGCAGTATTTT | TRBV7-3 | few | TRBJ2-3 | .
CSIGLAGNEQFF | TGCAGCATCGGACTAGCGGGAAATGAGCAGTTCTTC | TRBV20-1 | . | TRBJ2-1 | TRBD2
CASSVSRNQPQHF | TGTGCCAGCAGCGTAAGCAGGAATCAGCCCCAGCATTTT | TRBV7-2 | many | TRBJ1-5 | .
CASSQVAGGMEDTQYF | TGCGCCAGCAGCCAAGTGGCGGGAGGGATGGAAGATACGCAGTATTTT | TRBV4-3 | many | TRBJ2-3 | TRBD2